The present T cell receptor (beta chain) was sequenced within a study of OX40 agonist ivuxolimab in advanced cancers. Study as a whole: Patients achieving partial responses numbered three: one hepatocellular carcinoma case and two cutaneous melanoma cases. Study-wide findings and caveats: Dose levels from 0.1 to 3.0 mg/kg saw CD4+ and CD8+ blood T cells expand clonally by week 6.

Sequencing used immunoSEQ multiplex PCR; TCRdb keeps in-frame clones, though not all of them. This sample yields about 63,000 clones, of which around 91% are seen a single time; 11% belongs to the top ten. The germline V gene encodes CDR1 SNHLY and CDR2 FYNNEI. V gave up 7 bases and J gave up 2 bases; unmatched junction bases: 5. The CDR3 has 14 residues. On this clone itself: Its antigen is unknown.

The sample here was CD4+ or CD8+ T cells sorted from blood, taken in a trial of the OX40 agonist ivuxolimab. This clonotype was sampled from an adult with an advanced solid tumor such as melanoma, head and neck, liver or kidney cancer. The V call is TRBV2, the J call TRBJ2-1; 7 nucleotides align to TRBD2. CDR3 DNA sequence: TGTGCCAGCACCACTAGCGAGACCTACAATGAGCAGTTCTTC. This codes for CASTTSETYNEQFF.